This is a list of T cell receptor beta chains from one sample in a study of CD8+ T cells in alopecia areata. This table comes from immunoSEQ multiplex PCR, and its TCRdb copy is limited to in-frame clones, with some not included. The data contain hundreds of thousands of clones, 67% of them singletons. The material sequenced was CD4+ T cells sorted from blood, taken at week 0. Every receptor here comes from a human donor with alopecia areata. The CDR3 runs from the conserved cysteine through the conserved F or W. Fields, in order: J gene, V gene, clone size, D gene, CDR3 protein, CDR3 DNA. D genes are given only for firm matches. Expanded clones are given a class, and other clones once, few, many or no size at all.

>TRBJ2-5|TRBV30|NA|NA
CAWSAGDPETQYF
TGTGCCTGGAGTGCAGGGGACCCAGAGACCCAGTACTTC
>TRBJ2-7|TRBV29-1|once|NA
CSVETGTYEQYF
TGCAGCGTTGAGACCGGGACCTACGAGCAGTACTTC
>TRBJ2-4|TRBV4-1|few|NA
CASSQNGIAKNIQYF
TGCGCCAGCAGCCAAAACGGGATAGCCAAAAACATTCAGTACTTC
>TRBJ2-6|TRBV6-4|NA|NA
CASSDEGANVLTF
TGTGCCAGCAGTGACGAGGGGGCCAACGTCCTGACTTTC
>TRBJ2-1|TRBV2|NA|NA
CASSRQVSSYNEQFF
TGTGCCAGCAGTAGACAGGTTAGCTCCTACAATGAGCAGTTCTTC
>TRBJ2-7|TRBV10-3|NA|TRBD1
CAITPGQTYEQYF
TGTGCCATTACACCGGGACAGACTTACGAGCAGTACTTC
>TRBJ1-1|TRBV27|NA|NA
CASAGSGAQRRANTEAFF
TGTGCCAGCGCAGGCTCAGGGGCACAGAGAAGGGCGAACACTGAAGCTTTCTTT
>TRBJ1-5|TRBV30|NA|NA
CAWSVGRGNQPQHF
TGTGCCTGGAGTGTAGGCAGGGGCAATCAGCCCCAGCATTTT
>TRBJ2-1|TRBV30|NA|TRBD2
CAWRGLAGNYNEQFF
TGTGCCTGGAGAGGACTAGCGGGGAACTACAATGAGCAGTTCTTC
>TRBJ1-1|TRBV2|few|NA
CASTATPLENTEAFF
TGTGCCAGCACAGCCACGCCGCTAGAGAACACTGAAGCTTTCTTT
>TRBJ2-3|TRBV29-1|NA|NA
CSVGWGGGGDTQYF
TGCAGCGTTGGGTGGGGAGGGGGCGGAGATACGCAGTATTTT
>TRBJ1-1|TRBV30|NA|NA
CAWQSNTEAFF
TGTGCCTGGCAGTCCAACACTGAAGCTTTCTTT
>TRBJ2-1|TRBV9|NA|NA
CASSVDYNEQFF
TGTGCCAGCAGCGTGGATTACAATGAGCAGTTCTTC
>TRBJ1-6|TRBV7-8|NA|NA
CASSLELGYNSPLHF
TGTGCCAGCAGCTTAGAGCTCGGCTATAATTCACCCCTCCACTTT
>TRBJ1-1|TRBV29-1|NA|NA
CSVEAGMVTEAFF
TGCAGCGTTGAAGCAGGGATGGTAACTGAAGCTTTCTTT
>TRBJ2-7|TRBV5-1|NA|NA
CASSLSGIKVDTYEQYF
TGCGCCAGCAGCTTGTCAGGAATAAAGGTGGATACCTACGAGCAGTACTTC
>TRBJ1-5|TRBV6-5|NA|NA
CASSPGVDQPQHF
TGTGCCAGCAGTCCAGGGGTAGATCAGCCCCAGCATTTT
>TRBJ1-1|TRBV5-1|NA|NA
CASSLAGGLNTEAFF
TGCGCCAGCAGCTTGGCTGGGGGACTGAACACTGAAGCTTTCTTT